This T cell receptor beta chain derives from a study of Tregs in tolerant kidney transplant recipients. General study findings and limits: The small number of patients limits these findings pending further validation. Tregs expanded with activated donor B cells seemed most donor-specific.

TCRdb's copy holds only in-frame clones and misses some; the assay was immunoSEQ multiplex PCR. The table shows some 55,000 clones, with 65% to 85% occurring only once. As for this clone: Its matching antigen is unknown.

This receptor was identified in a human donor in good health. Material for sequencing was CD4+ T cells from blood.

This CDR3 is CASTQAGAYNEQFF. CDR3 coding DNA: TGCGCCAGCACGCAGGCAGGGGCCTACAATGAGCAGTTCTTC. The rearrangement links TRBV5-1 to TRBJ2-1; possibly TRBD1 for D (6 bases). Trimming left V 6 bases short and J 2 bases short, with 12 bases between. CDR3 length: 14 residues. CDR1 SGHRS and CDR2 YFSETQ come from the germline V gene.